These 23 T cell receptor beta chains were sequenced from one sample in a study of T cell responses to AZD1222 COVID-19 vaccine. Here immunoSEQ multiplex PCR was the method, and the copy in TCRdb shows in-frame clones only, minus some. The sample carries roughly 120,000 clones, 88% recorded once. Sequencing was performed on peripheral blood, taken on day 0 of MenACWY control vaccination. Source of these receptors: an adult in good health.

V usage is TRBV10-3 and J usage is TRBJ2-1, with 11 positions matching TRBD1. The J segment lost 7 bases and the V segment lost 8 bases, leaving 7 bases of the junction unmatched. This CDR3 is built from 14 residues. The germline V gene has CDR1 ENHRY and CDR2 SYGVKD. The CDR3 bases are TGTGCCATCGGACAGGGGGCTAAAGATAATGAGCAGTTCTTC. Protein: CAIGQGAKDNEQFF.

The V call is TRBV5-6, the J call TRBJ2-2, with D uncertain. The germline V and J ends were trimmed by 0 bases and 7 bases, with 10 bases remaining between them. This CDR3 comprises 14 residues. Germline V gives CDR1 SGHDT, CDR2 YYEEEE. CDR3 bases: TGTGCCAGCAGCTTGGGTGGAGCCGGCGGGGAGCTGTTTTTT. Amino acids: CASSLGGAGGELFF.

This clone was counted between two and nine times. This chain uses TRBV5-1 with TRBJ2-1, with D perhaps matching TRBD2 (5 bases). CDR3 length: 11 residues. V was shortened by 1 base and J by 10 bases, with 6 bases between the two germline ends. Germline assignment: CDR1 SGHRS and CDR2 YFSETQ. The CDR3 bases are TGCGCCAGCAGCTTGTCTAGCGAGCAGTTCTTC. Translated, it gives CASSLSSEQFF. The full variable domain, its missing parts supplied by reference TRBV5-1 and TRBJ2-1, is KAGVTQTPRYLIKTRGQQVTLSCSPISGHRSVSWYQQTPGQGLQFLFEYFSETQRNKGNFPGRFSGRQFSNSRSEMNVSTLELGDSALYLCASSLSSEQFFGPGTRLTVL.

The chain joins TRBV5-1 to TRBJ2-1, with D perhaps matching TRBD2 (6 bases). The V and J ends lost 3 bases and 7 bases respectively, with 11 bases between them. There are 13 residues in the CDR3. Germline V lookup: CDR1 SGHRS, CDR2 YFSETQ. The CDR3 DNA follows: TGCGCCAGCAGCTCGGGACTTGATAATGAGCAGTTCTTC. Translated: CASSSGLDNEQFF.

Only a few counts were recorded for this clone. The chain uses TRBV2 and TRBJ1-5; TRBD1 is a possible D gene (5 bases). The CDR3 is made up of 14 amino acids. Trimming took 6 bases from V and 3 from J, leaving 12 bases between them. Germline assignment: CDR1 SNHLY and CDR2 FYNNEI. CDR3 region: CASRGPGFNQPQHF. The CDR3 region has the DNA TGTGCCAGCAGGGGACCGGGTTTCAATCAGCCCCAGCATTTT.

The chain links TRBV9 to TRBJ2-7; the match to TRBD2 covers 10 bases. V lost 3 bases, J lost 6 bases, and 9 bases stayed unmatched. Germline V CDR1 and CDR2: SGDLS, YYNGEE. The CDR3 contains 15 residues. CDR3 coding DNA: TGTGCCAGCAGCGGCGTGGCTAGCGGGAGTACCGAGCAGTACTTC. It codes for CASSGVASGSTEQYF.

The gene calls are TRBV19 and TRBJ1-2; 8 bases line up with TRBD1. Germline CDR1 and CDR2: LNHDA and SQIVND (reference sequence). The CDR3 runs to 13 residues. The V segment lost 5 bases and the J segment 7 bases; nucleotides outside the gene matches: 6. Written as DNA, the CDR3 is TGTGCCAGTAGTGTTGAGACAGGGGCTGGCTACACCTTC. It codes for CASSVETGAGYTF.

J is TRBJ1-6 and V is TRBV30, with a possible D match to TRBD1 (5 bases). CDR1 is GTSNPN, CDR2 SVGIG, per germline (reference sequence). The V and J ends lost 0 bases and 5 bases respectively, with 11 bases between them. CDR3 length: 15 amino acids. The CDR3 region is CAWSVGTANNSPLHF. The CDR3 region has the DNA TGTGCCTGGAGTGTTGGGACGGCAAATAATTCACCCCTCCACTTT.

The chain is built from TRBV3-1 (or the pseudogene TRBV3-2) and TRBJ2-3, with TRBD2 matching over 10 bases. V shed 1 base, J shed 5 bases, and the junction held 6 bases outside the gene matches. This CDR3 contains 16 residues. CDR1 is LGHDT, CDR2 YNNKEL, per germline (reference sequence). The DNA of the CDR3 is TGTGCCAGCAGCCAAGTGCGGCTAGCGGGAGAAGATACGCAGTATTTT. This sequence encodes CASSQVRLAGEDTQYF.

J is TRBJ2-7 and V is TRBV18, with 11 bases aligning to TRBD2. The CDR3 spans 15 residues. CDR1 and CDR2 from the germline V gene are KGHSH and LQKENI. The trim removed 2 bases at V and 0 bases at J, leaving 0 bases unmatched. CDR3 amino acids: CASSPTSGSSYEQYF. The DNA for the CDR3 is TGTGCCAGCTCACCAACTAGCGGGAGCTCCTACGAGCAGTACTTC. The full variable domain, its missing parts supplied by reference TRBV18 and TRBJ2-7, is NAGVMQNPRHLVRRRGQEARLRCSPMKGHSHVYWYRQLPEEGLKFMVYLQKENIIDESGMPKERFSAEFPKEGPSILRIQQVVRGDSAAYFCASSPTSGSSYEQYFGPGTRLTVT.

The rearrangement joins TRBV9 to TRBJ1-5; D is possibly TRBD1 (5 bases). This CDR3 is 15 amino acids long. CDR1 is SGDLS, CDR2 YYNGEE, per germline. The germline V and J ends were trimmed by 4 bases and 6 bases, with 17 bases remaining between them. CDR3 DNA: TGTGCCAGCAGCCCTGGTGGGGGTGGGATTCAGCCCCAGCATTTT. Translation: CASSPGGGGIQPQHF.

V gene TRBV7-9 combines with J gene TRBJ1-2; no firm D call. V was pared by 5 bases and J by 4 bases, with 11 bases between. The CDR3 has 13 amino acids. Per germline, CDR1 SEHNR and CDR2 FQNEAQ (reference sequence). The CDR3 DNA sequence: TGTGCCAGCAGCCTTACCACACTCTATGGCTACACCTTC. Amino acids: CASSLTTLYGYTF.

This clone was seen just once. The chain has TRBV5-5 and TRBJ1-1; the D gene is possibly TRBD1 (5 bases). This CDR3 region has 14 residues. Trimming removed 0 bases from V and 3 bases from J, with 9 bases in between. The germline CDR1 and CDR2 sequences are SGHKS and YYEKEE (reference sequence). The CDR3 region is CASSLAPGHTEAFF. The CDR3 nucleotides read TGTGCCAGCAGCTTGGCGCCGGGGCACACTGAAGCTTTCTTT.

This chain connects TRBV9 to TRBJ2-2; TRBD1 might be the D (6 bases). The CDR3 length is 16 residues. The V end lost 4 bases, the J end lost 8 bases, and 21 bases lay between the germline ends. CDR1 SGDLS and CDR2 YYNGEE come from the germline V gene. Written as DNA, the CDR3 is TGTGCCAGCAGCACCCGACAGGCCGGGCTTCGGGGGGAGCTGTTTTTT. Its protein is CASSTRQAGLRGELFF.

This clone was recorded once. This chain links TRBV5-6 with TRBJ1-1; 8 positions match TRBD1. The CDR3 totals 15 residues. Germline V gene sequence: CDR1 SGHDT, CDR2 YYEEEE. V dropped 4 bases and J dropped 3; count of bases not matched to a gene: 8. CDR3 residues: CASSGDYRGDTEAFF. CDR3 nucleotides: TGTGCCAGCAGCGGAGATTACAGGGGGGACACTGAAGCTTTCTTT.

The J gene is TRBJ2-1, the V gene TRBV18; D call uncertain. CDR1 KGHSH and CDR2 LQKENI come from the germline V gene. Trimming pared 3 bases from V and 4 bases from J, leaving 13 bases between. CDR3 length equals 15 residues. CDR3 DNA: TGTGCCAGCTCACCGGACCAGACGGAGTACAATGAGCAGTTCTTC. Amino acids: CASSPDQTEYNEQFF.

CDR3 coding DNA: TGTGCCAGCAGTCAAGGGGCTAGCGGGAGGGCCGGGAACAATGAGCAGTTCTTC. This gives the protein CASSQGASGRAGNNEQFF. This rearrangement joins TRBV2 to TRBJ2-1; 12 nucleotides line up with TRBD2. Losses at the gene ends were 5 bases for V and 5 bases for J; bases not matched to a gene: 13. The CDR3 spans 18 residues. The germline V gene has CDR1 SNHLY and CDR2 FYNNEI.

V and J are TRBV27 and TRBJ2-2; 7 nucleotides align to TRBD1. The CDR3 is 15 amino acids. V shed 5 bases, J shed 1 base, and the junction held 4 bases outside the gene matches. Looked up from germline, CDR1 is MNHEY and CDR2 is SMNVEV (reference sequence). DNA of the CDR3: TGTGCCAGCAGTCCGCGACAGGGGAACACCGGGGAGCTGTTTTTT. Translating gives CASSPRQGNTGELFF.

This clone has just one count. The gene calls are TRBV21-1 and TRBJ2-1; TRBD2 is the table's D call, not checked against the DNA. TRBV21-1 is a pseudogene. CDR3 length equals 15 residues. This CDR3 reads CASSPAGLADNEQFF. CDR3 bases: TGTGCCAGCAGCCCAGCCGGACTAGCAGACAATGAGCAGTTCTTC.

The gene calls are TRBV14 and TRBJ2-3, with D uncertain. There are 13 residues in the CDR3. The germline gives CDR1 SGHDN, CDR2 FVKESK. V was cut by 1 base and J by 4 bases, with 6 bases left in between. The CDR3 region has the DNA TGTGCCAGCAGCCAAGTACCCTCAGATACGCAGTATTTT. This codes for CASSQVPSDTQYF.

The V gene is TRBV5-1, the J gene TRBJ1-1; 12 bases match TRBD1. The junction had 8 bases not matched to a gene; V was cut back by 1 base and J by 4 bases. Germline lookup yields CDR1 SGHRS and CDR2 YFSETQ. The CDR3 runs to 17 residues. CDR3 sequence reads: CASSLPGQGARSTEAFF. DNA of the CDR3: TGCGCCAGCAGCTTGCCGGGACAGGGGGCGCGGAGCACTGAAGCTTTCTTT.

The chain couples TRBV24-1 to TRBJ2-2; possibly TRBD2 for D (6 bases). This CDR3 comprises 16 residues. Trimming removed 4 bases at V and 3 bases at J, with 14 bases between. The germline CDR1 and CDR2 sequences are KGHDR and SFDVKD. The CDR3 protein is CATSDQSGSYTGELFF. The CDR3 nucleotides are TGTGCCACCAGTGACCAGAGCGGGTCCTACACCGGGGAGCTGTTTTTT.

This chain connects TRBV5-6 to TRBJ1-5; D uncertain. Trimming left V 5 bases short and J 2 bases short, with 11 bases between. Germline lookup yields CDR1 SGHDT and CDR2 YYEEEE. The CDR3 covers 14 residues. CDR3 sequence (DNA): TGTGCCAGCAGTAATCTTACACGCAATCAGCCCCAGCATTTT. Residues: CASSNLTRNQPQHF.